These 28 T cell receptor beta chains were sequenced from one sample in a study of early T cells in non-severe SARS-CoV-2 infection. TCRdb reprocessed the 5' RACE reads with MiXCR, giving one entry per CDR3 protein. The data show approximately 62,000 distinct CDR3 sequences, around 12% seen once. Sequencing was performed on whole blood. The receptor source for this set is an adult who was a healthcare worker with PCR-confirmed SARS-CoV-2 infection or an uninfected control (not recorded which).

With respect to this clonotype: A much larger clone sits a single nucleotide away, making a read error possible. The chain recombines TRBV30 with TRBJ2-7, with 8 bases identical to TRBD2. The CDR3 runs 14 residues. Germline CDR1 is GTSNPN and CDR2 is SVGIG (reference sequence). DNA for the CDR3: TGTGTCTGGAGTGGACAAGCGGGGGCCTACGAGCAGTACTTC. Translation: CVWSGQAGAYEQYF.

This clonotype was seen at least ten times. V gene TRBV5-4 combines with J gene TRBJ2-3; D might be TRBD1 or TRBD2, each matching 5 bases. The CDR3 totals 14 residues. V was shortened by 4 bases and J by 2 bases, with 11 bases between the two germline ends. CDR1 and CDR2 from the germline V gene are SGHNT and YYREEE (reference sequence). The CDR3 sequence is CASSIRDHTDTQYF. The CDR3 DNA reads as TGTGCCAGCAGCATCCGGGACCACACAGATACGCAGTATTTT. Combining the CDR3 with reference TRBV5-4 and TRBJ2-3 gives the whole variable domain ETGVTQSPTHLIKTRGQQVTLRCSSQSGHNTVSWYQQALGQGPQFIFQYYREEENGRGNFPPRFSGLQFPNYSSELNVNALELDDSALYLCASSIRDHTDTQYFGPGTRLTVL.

This clonotype was observed a handful of times. The chain carries TRBV28 and TRBJ2-1, with D maybe TRBD2 (7 bases). This CDR3 region has 14 residues. The V and J ends lost 4 bases and 4 bases respectively, with 11 bases between them. Germline V gene sequence: CDR1 MDHEN, CDR2 SYDVKM. The CDR3 reads CASSSGGVYNEQFF. CDR3 sequence (DNA): TGTGCCAGCAGTTCGGGGGGCGTTTACAATGAGCAGTTCTTC.

This clonotype has at least ten counts. The gene calls are TRBV5-4 and TRBJ1-3, with D hard to call. CDR3 size: 14 residues. With 2 bases removed from V and 0 bases from J, the gap between germline ends came to 6 bases. Per germline, CDR1 SGHNT and CDR2 YYREEE (reference sequence). CDR3 region: CASSFRDSGNTIYF. In DNA form, the CDR3 reads TGTGCCAGCAGCTTCCGTGACTCTGGAAACACCATATATTTT.

This clonotype was found a few times. The genes are TRBV25-1 and TRBJ2-1; no clear D. V lost 8 bases to trimming and J lost 10 bases, with 12 bases between them. The CDR3 is made up of 11 amino acids. Germline CDR1 reads MGHDK; CDR2 reads SYGVNS. The CDR3 loop is CASASWYEQFF. The CDR3 DNA sequence: TGTGCCAGCGCGTCGTGGTACGAGCAGTTCTTC. Full variable domain (missing parts from reference TRBV25-1 and TRBJ2-1): EADIYQTPRYLVIGTGKKITLECSQTMGHDKMYWYQQDPGMELHLIHYSYGVNSTEKGDLSSESTVSRIRTEHFPLTLESARPSHTSQYLCASASWYEQFFGPGTRLTVL.

The sample holds a few counts of this clonotype. The chain couples TRBV7-2 to TRBJ2-1, with 10 bases matching TRBD2. From germline, CDR1 is SGHTA and CDR2 FQGNSA. Losses at the gene ends were 0 bases for V and 8 bases for J; bases not matched to a gene: 4. The CDR3 spans 15 residues. In nucleotides, the CDR3 is TGTGCCAGCAGCTTAGCGCTAGCGGGAGTTGATGAGCAGTTCTTC. Residues: CASSLALAGVDEQFF.

This clonotype was found many times. The rearrangement uses TRBV10-3 and TRBJ2-5, with 8 bases fitting TRBD1. Losses at the gene ends were 8 bases for V and 6 bases for J; bases not matched to a gene: 5. This CDR3 comprises 12 residues. Germline values: CDR1 ENHRY, CDR2 SYGVKD. As DNA, the CDR3 is TGTGCCATCCAAGACAGGGGCAAGACCCAGTACTTC. Protein sequence: CAIQDRGKTQYF.

This clonotype was observed many times. The rearrangement uses TRBV5-1 and TRBJ1-5; no clear D. This CDR3 has 15 residues. V was clipped by 0 bases and J by 4 bases, with 11 bases between them. Per the germline V gene, CDR1 is SGHRS and CDR2 is YFSETQ. CDR3 in amino acids: CASSLVYGANQPQHF. CDR3 nucleotides: TGCGCCAGCAGCTTGGTGTATGGTGCGAATCAGCCCCAGCATTTT.

This clonotype has only a few counts. J is TRBJ2-7 and V is TRBV11-2, with TRBD1 matching over 7 bases. V dropped 5 bases and J dropped 2; count of bases not matched to a gene: 9. CDR1 and CDR2 (germline): SGHAT, FQNNGV. The CDR3 has 15 residues. CDR3 loop: CASSPRTGVPYEQYF. CDR3 in DNA: TGTGCCAGCAGCCCTAGGACAGGCGTTCCCTACGAGCAGTACTTC.

This clonotype was seen only a few times. The chain combines TRBV28 with TRBJ1-4; no definite D call. Germline V CDR1 and CDR2: MDHEN, SYDVKM. Deletions cut 2 bases from V and 7 bases from J, with 5 bases between. The length of the CDR3 is 12 residues. DNA for the CDR3: TGTGCCAGCAGTTTAGAGAGTGAAAAACTGTTTTTT. Translated, it gives CASSLESEKLFF.

In its sample, this clonotype was seen many times. The rearrangement links TRBV6-2 or TRBV6-3 to TRBJ2-7; TRBD2 agrees at 11 bases. The CDR3 is made up of 14 amino acids. Germline-derived CDR1 and CDR2 are MNHEY and SVGEGT. The ends lost 2 bases at V and 4 bases at J; junction bases unmatched: 1. CDR3 bases: TGTGCCAGCAGTTACACTAGCGGGAGTTACGAGCAGTACTTC. Its protein product is CASSYTSGSYEQYF.

This clonotype came up many times. This chain joins TRBV15 and TRBJ2-1; 10 bases are shared with TRBD2. Trimming cost V 2 bases and J 2 bases; bases outside gene matches: 9. This CDR3 has 18 residues. Germline CDR1 reads LNHNV; CDR2 reads YYDKDF (reference sequence). CDR3 protein: CATSRTTTGTSAYNEQFF. The CDR3 nucleotides are TGTGCCACCAGCAGAACCACTACCGGGACTAGCGCCTACAATGAGCAGTTCTTC.

V gene TRBV11-3 combines with J gene TRBJ2-1; D gene uncertain. The germline CDR1 and CDR2 sequences are SGHNT and YENEEA. The CDR3 sequence is 12 residues long. V dropped 4 bases and J dropped 12 bases, with 13 bases sitting between them. The CDR3 sequence: CASSYKLGGQFF. The CDR3 DNA sequence: TGTGCCAGCAGCTACAAACTGGGTGGGCAGTTCTTC.

There are many counts of this clonotype. The chain recombines TRBV7-2 with TRBJ1-6; TRBD1 matches at 8 bases. This CDR3 region has 17 residues. The trim removed 6 bases at V and 7 bases at J, leaving 14 bases unmatched. CDR1 is SGHTA, CDR2 FQGNSA, per germline. CDR3 in amino acids: CASSRIGSTGGNSPLHF. DNA of the CDR3: TGTGCCAGCAGTCGAATCGGCTCCACAGGGGGGAATTCACCCCTCCACTTT.

The chain couples TRBV2 to TRBJ2-4; D is unclear. The CDR3 has 16 amino acids. The germline V gene has CDR1 SNHLY and CDR2 FYNNEI. V lost 4 bases, J lost 0 bases, and 13 bases lay in between. The chain's CDR3 is CASSGGTLVAKNIQYF. In DNA form, the CDR3 reads TGTGCCAGCAGTGGAGGTACCCTTGTAGCCAAAAACATTCAGTACTTC.

V and J are TRBV29-1 and TRBJ1-1; 9 positions agree with TRBD1. Germline V gene data show CDR1 as SQVTM and CDR2 as ANQGSEA. V was pared by 7 bases and J by 7 bases, with 7 bases of the junction left unmatched. This CDR3 is built from 12 residues. CDR3 in DNA: TGCAGCGCGGGACAGGGAGAAAATGAAGCTTTCTTT. Its translation: CSAGQGENEAFF.

The chain uses TRBV7-6 and TRBJ2-7, with 8 positions matching TRBD1. Germline CDR1 and CDR2: SGHVS and FNYEAQ. The CDR3 sequence is 16 residues long. J was trimmed by 6 bases and V by 1 base; bases with no gene match: 11. CDR3 DNA: TGTGCCAGCAGCTTAGGGGATTTTCGAACAGGGGGCGAGCAGTACTTC. Its protein product is CASSLGDFRTGGEQYF.

This clonotype was detected a few times. The chain combines TRBV20-1 with TRBJ2-7, with D possibly being TRBD2 (6 bases). The CDR3 sequence is 14 residues long. V dropped 6 bases and J dropped 3 bases, with 18 bases sitting between them. Germline values: CDR1 DFQATT, CDR2 SNEGSKA (reference sequence). CDR3 nucleotides: TGCAGTGCCAGGGTGGCGGGGAGCGGCTACGAGCAGTACTTC. It translates to CSARVAGSGYEQYF.

This clonotype showed up just a few times. This chain uses TRBV4-2 with TRBJ2-7; D ambiguous. CDR1 and CDR2 (germline): LGHNA, YNFKEQ. V was pared by 0 bases and J by 8 bases, with 8 bases between. The CDR3 runs to 12 residues. The DNA of the CDR3 is TGTGCCAGCAGCCAAGAATCCCGTAAGCAGTACTTC. Protein sequence: CASSQESRKQYF.

The genes are TRBV18 and TRBJ1-2; weak D call: TRBD1 (6 bases). Per the germline V gene, CDR1 is KGHSH and CDR2 is LQKENI. This CDR3 is 12 amino acids long. Trimming shortened V by 4 bases and J by 7 bases, and 10 bases separated the two germline ends. CDR3: CASSLPGAGYTF. As DNA, the CDR3 is TGTGCCAGCTCACTCCCGGGGGCTGGCTACACCTTC.

This clonotype was detected many times. V and J are TRBV7-6 and TRBJ2-3; a possible D gene is TRBD2 (5 bases). In germline, CDR1 is SGHVS, CDR2 FNYEAQ. The CDR3 contains 14 residues. Trimming stripped 4 bases from V and 2 bases from J, with 10 bases between. The CDR3 is CASSSQLVTDTQYF. The CDR3, as DNA: TGTGCCAGCAGCTCACAACTAGTCACAGATACGCAGTATTTT.

The CDR3, as DNA: TGTGCCAGCAGTTACTCGGTCCGCACAGATACGCAGTATTTT. Translated: CASSYSVRTDTQYF. The V call is TRBV6-5, the J call TRBJ2-3; no firm D call. This CDR3 spans 14 amino acids. The V and J ends lost 0 bases and 1 base respectively, with 5 bases between them. CDR1 is MNHEY and CDR2 is SVGAGI in the germline V gene.

Many counts were recorded for this clonotype. The rearrangement uses TRBV5-6 and TRBJ2-1; D is possibly TRBD2 (5 bases). Trimming took off 1 base at V and 14 bases at J, with 10 bases between the two ends. The CDR3 is 11 amino acids. The germline CDR1 and CDR2 sequences are SGHDT and YYEEEE. CDR3 residues: CASSLSGREFF. Here the CDR3 DNA reads TGTGCCAGCAGCTTGAGCGGCCGGGAGTTCTTC.

This clonotype has only one observation. V and J are TRBV20-1 and TRBJ2-3; TRBD2 might be the D (5 bases). The CDR3 consists of 12 residues. Germline assignment: CDR1 DFQATT and CDR2 SNEGSKA (reference sequence). V was trimmed by 3 bases and J by 6 bases, leaving 10 bases between them. In nucleotides, the CDR3 is TGCAGTGCTAGCGGAGGAGGCGATACGCAGTATTTT. Its translation: CSASGGGDTQYF.

There are a few counts of this clonotype. This sequence joins TRBV3-1 and TRBJ2-5; 8 bases match TRBD1. V lost 0 bases to trimming and J lost 4 bases; unmatched junction nucleotides: 1. The CDR3 is made up of 14 amino acids. Germline-derived CDR1 and CDR2 are LGHDT and YNNKEL (reference sequence). The CDR3 DNA follows: TGTGCCAGCAGCCAAGACAGGGGGCGAGAGACCCAGTACTTC. Residues: CASSQDRGRETQYF.

This clonotype was counted between two and nine times. The V and J genes are TRBV20-1 and TRBJ2-1, with 7 bases that match TRBD2. This CDR3 has 14 amino acids. With V trimmed by 2 bases and J by 10 bases, 11 bases remained unmatched. Germline CDR1 reads DFQATT; CDR2 reads SNEGSKA (reference sequence). The CDR3 region has the DNA TGCAGTGCTAGAACCAGCGGGATGAGCGGCGAGCAGTTCTTC. This translates into CSARTSGMSGEQFF.

This clonotype was recorded a few times. The V and J genes are TRBV5-6 and TRBJ1-3, with 9 positions matching TRBD1. The V segment lost 2 bases and the J segment 1 base; nucleotides outside the gene matches: 4. Germline V gene sequence: CDR1 SGHDT, CDR2 YYEEEE. The CDR3 is 16 residues long. The CDR3 spells CASSLMGQGSGNTIYF. In DNA, the CDR3 is TGTGCCAGCAGCTTAATGGGACAGGGATCTGGAAACACCATATATTTT.

V and J are TRBV14 and TRBJ2-1; D is undetermined. The germline V gene has CDR1 SGHDN and CDR2 FVKESK. V lost 0 bases, J lost 5 bases, and 8 bases lay in between. This CDR3 is 14 amino acids long. CDR3 nucleotide sequence: TGTGCCAGCAGCCAAGAGTTGAGGAACAATGAGCAGTTCTTC. Its protein is CASSQELRNNEQFF.